Below, 6 T cell receptor beta chains from the same sample are listed, as sequenced in a study of blood T cell repertoires in COVID-19. Profiled with immunoSEQ multiplex PCR; TCRdb holds only in-frame clones, not every one. The sample lists about 68,000 clones, approximately 83% occurring once. What was sequenced was peripheral blood. The source of these receptors is a man older than 75 with acute or convalescent COVID-19.

The V and J genes are TRBV6-6 and TRBJ1-1; TRBD1 agrees at 9 bases. CDR3 length: 15 amino acids. Germline V gene lookup returns CDR1 MNHNY and CDR2 SVGAGI (reference sequence). J was trimmed by 4 bases and V by 5 bases; bases with no gene match: 8. The CDR3 DNA reads as TGTGCCAGCAGTCCGAGGACAGGGGTTGGCACTGAAGCTTTCTTT. It codes for CASSPRTGVGTEAFF.

The table lists this clone with a few counts. The chain is built from TRBV7-9 and TRBJ1-2; 9 bases map to TRBD1. The junction had 5 bases not matched to a gene; V was cut back by 4 bases and J by 8 bases. CDR3 length equals 13 residues. The V gene's germline CDR1 is SEHNR and CDR2 FQNEAQ (reference sequence). The CDR3 DNA is TGTGCCAGCAGCTACGGACAGGGGTTCGGCTACACCTTC. Translated, it gives CASSYGQGFGYTF. Looking up the rest from reference TRBV7-9 and TRBJ1-2 gives the full variable domain: DTGVSQNPRHKITKRGQNVTFRCDPISEHNRLYWYRQTLGQGPEFLTYFQNEAQLEKSRLLSDRFSAERPKGSFSTLEIQRTEQGDSAMYLCASSYGQGFGYTFGSGTRLTVV.

The chain uses TRBV6-6 and TRBJ2-1; D unclear. This CDR3 comprises 12 residues. In germline, CDR1 is MNHNY, CDR2 SVGAGI (reference sequence). The germline V and J ends were trimmed by 6 bases and 3 bases, with 6 bases remaining between them. In DNA, the CDR3 is TGTGCCAGCAGCCTTAACTACAATGAGCAGTTCTTC. Translation gives CASSLNYNEQFF.

The chain has TRBV7-2 and TRBJ2-7, with D possibly matching TRBD2 (6 bases). Germline CDR1 reads SGHTA; CDR2 reads FQGNSA. The length of the CDR3 is 14 residues. V was cut by 7 bases and J by 2 bases, with 15 bases left in between. CDR3 in DNA: TGTGCCAGCACCTTGGGGGGTGGGGCCTACGAGCAGTACTTC. It encodes CASTLGGGAYEQYF.

The sample holds a few counts of this clone. The rearrangement uses TRBV18 and TRBJ2-1; TRBD2 aligns across 9 bases. CDR1 and CDR2 from the germline V gene are KGHSH and LQKENI. The CDR3 contains 17 residues. The J segment lost 6 bases and the V segment lost 3 bases, leaving 12 bases of the junction unmatched. Written as DNA, the CDR3 is TGTGCCAGCTCACCTGGGATCACTAGCGGGCGGCGCAATGAGCAGTTCTTC. This translates into CASSPGITSGRRNEQFF.

The chain is built from TRBV18 and TRBJ1-3; D is perhaps TRBD1 (6 bases). The CDR3 has 16 amino acids. Per germline, CDR1 KGHSH and CDR2 LQKENI. Trimming removed 3 bases from V and 4 bases from J, with 16 bases in between. The CDR3 DNA reads TGTGCCAGCTCACCTAATCCTGCAGGGGACGGAAACACCATATATTTT. Amino acid sequence: CASSPNPAGDGNTIYF. Looking up the rest from reference TRBV18 and TRBJ1-3 gives the full variable domain: NAGVMQNPRHLVRRRGQEARLRCSPMKGHSHVYWYRQLPEEGLKFMVYLQKENIIDESGMPKERFSAEFPKEGPSILRIQQVVRGDSAAYFCASSPNPAGDGNTIYFGEGSWLTVV.